Below, 28 T cell receptor beta chains from the same sample are listed, as sequenced in a study of human T cells and chemical hapten exposure (dated by TCRdb to 2020 to 2022). Per the publication, the time point label means: patch test 3, about 24 weeks after DPC sensitization. The treatment or condition tag for this specimen amounts to: therapeutic diphenylcyclopropenone sensitization with weekly scalp DPC. Libraries were built with RACE. The sample was run on a NextSeq 500. TCRdb reprocessed the public reads (quality trimming at Q25 with fastp, clone calling with MiXCR) and kept in-frame beta chains. Merged by CDR3 protein, the rows form single entries marked with the most common genes and DNA. The sample table shows about 64,000 distinct CDR3 sequences, and approximately 10% are seen once. Clones ranked in the top ten supply about 2.5% of the sample. Sequencing used whole blood, obtained in connection with sensitization to the hapten diphenylcyclopropenone (DPC). The receptors stem from a woman in her 30s with alopecia areata. Some clones in this sample may be carry-over from other donors' samples.

By share, this clonotype counts as medium-sized. The chain combines TRBV27 with TRBJ1-2; 9 nucleotides align to TRBD1. Germline CDR1 MNHEY, CDR2 SMNVEV (reference sequence). The CDR3 totals 13 residues. V was clipped by 10 bases and J by 3 bases; unmatched bases: 6. The DNA of the CDR3 is TGTGCCACCTACGACAGGGGGGACTATGGCTACACCTTC. Its protein product is CATYDRGDYGYTF.

Only a few counts were recorded for this clonotype. V usage is TRBV6-2 or TRBV6-3 and J usage is TRBJ2-1; perhaps D is TRBD1 or TRBD2 (5 bases each). V lost 4 bases, J lost 10 bases, and 11 bases lay in between. Germline loops: CDR1 MNHEY, CDR2 SVGEGT. The CDR3 covers 12 residues. CDR3 residues: CASSFGWDEQFF. The DNA of the CDR3 is TGTGCCAGCAGTTTTGGGTGGGACGAGCAGTTCTTC.

Many counts were recorded for this clonotype. V and J are TRBV3-1 and TRBJ1-2; perhaps TRBD1 as D (5 bases). Per the germline V gene, CDR1 is LGHDT and CDR2 is YNNKEL (reference sequence). Trimming shortened V by 4 bases and J by 7 bases, and 10 bases separated the two germline ends. The CDR3 loop spans 12 amino acids. The CDR3 region is CASSRQGSGYTF. In DNA form, the CDR3 reads TGTGCCAGCAGCCGGCAGGGTAGTGGCTACACCTTC. Full variable domain (outside the CDR3, taken from reference TRBV3-1 and TRBJ1-2): DTAVSQTPKYLVTQMGNDKSIKCEQNLGHDTMYWYKQDSKKFLKIMFSYNNKELIINETVPNRFSPKSPDKAHLNLHINSLELGDSAVYFCASSRQGSGYTFGSGTRLTVV.

The genes are TRBV18 and TRBJ2-1; no reliable D call. Germline-derived CDR1 and CDR2 are KGHSH and LQKENI. V was cut by 2 bases and J by 6 bases, with 11 bases left in between. This CDR3 is 14 amino acids long. DNA of the CDR3: TGTGCCAGCTCACCATCGTTCGTCACCAATGAGCAGTTCTTC. Its protein product is CASSPSFVTNEQFF.

This clonotype was observed a handful of times. The gene calls are TRBV28 and TRBJ2-6, with 8 positions matching TRBD1. The CDR3 has 18 amino acids. Trimming at V came to 5 bases and at J to 3 bases, leaving 12 bases not matched to a gene. Germline V lookup: CDR1 MDHEN, CDR2 SYDVKM. CDR3 loop: CASSHHGQGIFGANVLTF. The CDR3 DNA reads TGTGCCAGCAGTCATCACGGACAGGGTATCTTTGGGGCCAACGTCCTGACTTTC.

In the case of this clonotype: This may stem from a read error, because a much larger clone lies one nucleotide away. This rearrangement joins TRBV29-1 to TRBJ2-7, with D possibly matching TRBD2 (6 bases). Germline V gene data show CDR1 as SQVTM and CDR2 as ANQGSEA. This CDR3 is built from 13 residues. CDR3 loop: CSAVTRELSGQHF. As DNA, the CDR3 is TGCAGCGCCGTTACCCGGGAGCTTTCGGGGCAGCACTTC.

A few counts support this clonotype. This chain links TRBV5-1 with TRBJ1-2; TRBD1 aligns across 11 bases. This CDR3 is built from 17 residues. V shed 4 bases and J 6 bases; nucleotides not matched to a gene: 14. Germline V gene data show CDR1 as SGHRS and CDR2 as YFSETQ. CDR3 amino acids: CASSAIGGQGAFDGYTF. CDR3 nucleotide sequence: TGCGCCAGCAGCGCAATCGGAGGACAGGGGGCGTTCGATGGCTACACCTTC.

The sample holds many counts of this clonotype. This chain links TRBV7-3 with TRBJ2-2, with D hard to call. CDR1 SGHTA and CDR2 FQGTGA come from the germline V gene. The V gene lost 0 bases and the J gene lost 2 bases, with 1 base spanning the gap. CDR3 length: 13 amino acids. The CDR3 here is CASSLTNTGELFF. DNA of the CDR3: TGTGCCAGCAGCTTAACTAACACCGGGGAGCTGTTTTTT.

The chain links TRBV28 to TRBJ2-7; the D gene could be TRBD1 or TRBD2 (5 bases each). The germline V gene encodes CDR1 MDHEN and CDR2 SYDVKM. Trimming took 7 bases from V and 0 from J, leaving 10 bases between them. The CDR3 is made up of 13 amino acids. This chain's CDR3 is CASIAGSSYEQYF. The CDR3 DNA sequence: TGTGCCAGCATCGCAGGGAGCTCCTACGAGCAGTACTTC. Drawing the rest from reference TRBV28 and TRBJ2-7, the complete variable domain is DVKVTQSSRYLVKRTGEKVFLECVQDMDHENMFWYRQDPGLGLRLIYFSYDVKMKEKGDIPEGYSVSREKKERFSLILESASTNQTSMYLCASIAGSSYEQYFGPGTRLTVT.

The sample holds many counts of this clonotype. CDR3 DNA: TGTGCCAGCTCAGCAACAGGGGGCGAGGAAAAACTGTTTTTT. Its protein product is CASSATGGEEKLFF. The chain joins TRBV18 to TRBJ1-4, with TRBD1 identical over 9 bases. The CDR3 length is 14 residues. J gave up 8 bases and V 5 bases, and 6 bases lay outside the gene matches. CDR1 and CDR2 from the germline V gene are KGHSH and LQKENI.

This clonotype was detected only a few times. This chain connects TRBV6-1 to TRBJ2-3, with D unresolved. V was trimmed by 7 bases and J by 5 bases, leaving 13 bases between them. CDR3 size: 13 residues. Germline V gives CDR1 MNHNS, CDR2 SASEGT. CDR3 nucleotide sequence: TGTGCCAGCATCCGGCAGTACGGAGATACGCAGTATTTT. Translation: CASIRQYGDTQYF.

This clonotype came up many times. The V and J genes are TRBV30 and TRBJ2-1, with 10 bases aligning to TRBD2. Germline CDR1 reads GTSNPN; CDR2 reads SVGIG (reference sequence). The CDR3 contains 15 residues. Unmatched junction bases numbered 5, after V lost 4 bases and J lost 2 bases. CDR3 amino acids: CAWNRGTSAYNEQFF. The CDR3 nucleotides are TGTGCCTGGAACAGGGGGACTAGCGCCTACAATGAGCAGTTCTTC.

This chain connects TRBV28 to TRBJ1-1; perhaps TRBD1 as D (5 bases). This CDR3 contains 14 residues. CDR1 MDHEN and CDR2 SYDVKM come from the germline V gene. Trimming shortened V by 2 bases and J by 3 bases, and 10 bases separated the two germline ends. The CDR3 protein is CASSLAREDTEAFF. The CDR3 DNA follows: TGTGCCAGCAGTTTAGCCAGGGAGGACACTGAAGCTTTCTTT.

In regard to this clonotype: Just one base apart from a much larger clone, this may be a read error. V is TRBV5-1 and J is TRBJ2-5; D may match TRBD1 or TRBD2 (5 bases each). V lost 6 bases and J 4 bases, leaving 19 bases between the germline ends. Germline values: CDR1 SGHRS, CDR2 YFSETQ. This CDR3 has 15 residues. The CDR3 DNA follows: TGCGCCAGCACCCTGGGTTTCAGGGACCGAGAGACCCAGTACTTC. Protein product: CASTLGFRDRETQYF. Looking up the rest from reference TRBV5-1 and TRBJ2-5 gives the full variable domain: KAGVTQTPRYLIKTRGQQVTLSCSPISGHRSVSWYQQTPGQGLQFLFEYFSETQRNKGNFPGRFSGRQFSNSRSEMNVSTLELGDSALYLCASTLGFRDRETQYFGPGTRLLVL.

This clonotype was detected many times. The chain couples TRBV12-5 to TRBJ1-5; a possible D gene is TRBD1 (5 bases). Germline lookup yields CDR1 LGHNT and CDR2 FRNRAP. Deletions cut 2 bases from V and 7 bases from J, with 12 bases between. The CDR3 loop spans 14 amino acids. The CDR3 nucleotides are TGTGCTAGTGGTTTGTGGGGAGGGGAGCAGCCCCAGCATTTT. Its translation is CASGLWGGEQPQHF.

This clonotype was observed a handful of times. The rearrangement joins TRBV4-3 to TRBJ2-1; 7 nucleotides agree with TRBD2. Germline assignment: CDR1 LGHNA and CDR2 YSLEER. Trimming removed 1 base from V and 4 bases from J; junction bases left unmatched: 1. The CDR3 is made up of 14 amino acids. Here the CDR3 reads CASSQAGGYNEQFF. The CDR3 DNA follows: TGCGCCAGCAGCCAAGCGGGGGGTTACAATGAGCAGTTCTTC.

This chain links TRBV24-1 with TRBJ2-7; TRBD1 might be the D (6 bases). The CDR3 has 14 residues. Trimming removed 5 bases from V and 0 bases from J, with 10 bases in between. Germline V gene sequence: CDR1 KGHDR, CDR2 SFDVKD. This CDR3 is CATSGTGSSYEQYF. The CDR3 DNA follows: TGTGCCACCAGTGGAACAGGGAGCTCCTACGAGCAGTACTTC.

This clonotype was recorded at least ten times. The genes are TRBV2 and TRBJ1-5; TRBD1 agrees at 9 bases. Germline CDR1 is SNHLY and CDR2 is FYNNEI. V lost 2 bases, J lost 3 bases, and 2 bases stayed unmatched. The length of the CDR3 is 15 residues. Here the CDR3 DNA reads TGTGCCAGCAGTGAATGGGACAGGGTCAATCAGCCCCAGCATTTT. Amino acid sequence: CASSEWDRVNQPQHF. Based on the CDR3 plus reference TRBV2 and TRBJ1-5, the full variable domain is EPEVTQTPSHQVTQMGQEVILRCVPISNHLYFYWYRQILGQKVEFLVSFYNNEISEKSEIFDDQFSVERPDGSNFTLKIRSTKLEDSAMYFCASSEWDRVNQPQHFGDGTRLSIL.

This chain joins TRBV20-1 and TRBJ2-2; D is uncertain. Trimming shortened V by 0 bases and J by 0 bases, and 11 bases separated the two germline ends. Germline V gene lookup returns CDR1 DFQATT and CDR2 SNEGSKA (reference sequence). The length of the CDR3 is 16 residues. CDR3 region: CSARDLRLSNTGELFF. CDR3 in DNA: TGCAGTGCTAGAGATCTTCGACTCTCGAACACCGGGGAGCTGTTTTTT.

This clonotype was seen only a few times. The chain carries TRBV6-6 and TRBJ2-3; D is unresolved. The CDR3 totals 14 residues. The germline V gene encodes CDR1 MNHNY and CDR2 SVGAGI (reference sequence). Between the trimmed V and J ends, which lost 5 bases and 3 bases, there was a span of 12 bases. CDR3 coding DNA: TGTGCCAGCAGTCCTACCCTCTCTACAGATACGCAGTATTTT. Translation: CASSPTLSTDTQYF.

This chain connects TRBV14 to TRBJ2-1; D could derive from TRBD1 or TRBD2 (5 bases each). Trimming took off 1 base at V and 7 bases at J, with 20 bases between the two ends. The germline gives CDR1 SGHDN, CDR2 FVKESK. The CDR3 covers 17 residues. CDR3 in DNA: TGTGCCAGCAGCCAAGCAAGAACCGGGACGCCTAGGAATGAGCAGTTCTTC. The encoded protein is CASSQARTGTPRNEQFF.

This clonotype was seen only a few times. This rearrangement joins TRBV20-1 to TRBJ1-1; D gene uncertain. The V gene lost 3 bases and the J gene lost 0 bases, with 11 bases spanning the gap. CDR3 length equals 14 residues. Germline V lookup: CDR1 DFQATT, CDR2 SNEGSKA (reference sequence). The CDR3 reads CSASVSTMNTEAFF. The CDR3 coding sequence is TGCAGTGCTAGTGTGTCCACAATGAACACTGAAGCTTTCTTT.

The V call is TRBV9, the J call TRBJ1-1; no clear D gene. From germline, CDR1 is SGDLS and CDR2 YYNGEE. V dropped 2 bases and J dropped 4 bases, with 9 bases sitting between them. The CDR3 covers 13 residues. This chain's CDR3 is CASSVTPGTEAFF. CDR3 bases: TGTGCCAGCAGCGTCACTCCTGGCACTGAAGCTTTCTTT.

This clonotype was seen more than once but under ten times. V and J are TRBV4-1 and TRBJ2-5, with 8 bases lining up with TRBD2. CDR1 and CDR2 (germline): MGHRA, YSYEKL. This CDR3 has 14 amino acids. Trimming removed 4 bases from V and 13 bases from J; junction bases left unmatched: 14. The CDR3 sequence: CASSRRTSRKPRYF. The CDR3 nucleotides are TGCGCCAGCAGCCGCCGGACTAGCAGAAAGCCCAGGTACTTC.

The chain employs TRBV5-1 and TRBJ2-5; TRBD2 matches 12 bases. The V segment lost 4 bases and the J segment 5 bases; nucleotides outside the gene matches: 9. CDR3 length equals 16 residues. Looked up from germline, CDR1 is SGHRS and CDR2 is YFSETQ. The CDR3 here is CASSRGLAGIEETQYF. The CDR3 coding sequence is TGCGCCAGCAGCCGCGGACTAGCGGGGATCGAGGAGACCCAGTACTTC.

There are many counts of this clonotype. The chain is built from TRBV6-1 and TRBJ2-5, with D hard to call. This CDR3 spans 11 amino acids. The V end lost 5 bases, the J end lost 5 bases, and 6 bases lay between the germline ends. Germline V gene data show CDR1 as MNHNS and CDR2 as SASEGT. CDR3 amino acids: CASSPKETQYF. The CDR3 DNA sequence: TGTGCCAGCAGTCCAAAGGAGACCCAGTACTTC.

This sequence joins TRBV6-5 and TRBJ2-3; 7 nucleotides match TRBD1. Germline V gene lookup returns CDR1 MNHEY and CDR2 SVGAGI. V lost 3 bases to trimming and J lost 4 bases; unmatched junction nucleotides: 7. The CDR3 contains 15 residues. CDR3: CASSYEGARADTQYF. In DNA form, the CDR3 reads TGTGCCAGCAGTTATGAGGGGGCTAGGGCAGATACGCAGTATTTT.

This clonotype was picked up many times. CDR3 region: CASSPPYSPGLYGYTF. The CDR3, as DNA: TGTGCCAGCTCACCCCCATACTCGCCAGGTCTCTATGGCTACACCTTC. The chain uses TRBV18 and TRBJ1-2; D is undetermined. The germline V and J ends were trimmed by 3 bases and 4 bases, with 18 bases remaining between them. The CDR3 is 16 residues long. Germline lookup yields CDR1 KGHSH and CDR2 LQKENI.